The 8 T cell receptor beta chains below were found in one sample sequenced in a study of blood T cell repertoires in COVID-19. The method was immunoSEQ multiplex PCR; TCRdb's version includes in-frame clones alone and lacks a portion of them. The data contain over 200,000 clones, around 80% of them seen just once; the ten biggest clones take up less than 15%. Sample: peripheral blood. The origin of the receptors is a woman aged 35 to 49 with acute or convalescent COVID-19.

CDR3 sequence: CASSQEGLADYRSSYNEQFF. The CDR3 DNA reads TGTGCCAGCAGCCAAGAGGGACTAGCGGACTATCGAAGCTCCTACAATGAGCAGTTCTTC. This rearrangement joins TRBV14 to TRBJ2-1; 11 bases are a match to TRBD2. The CDR3 has 20 amino acids. With V trimmed by 0 bases and J by 0 bases, 10 bases remained unmatched. CDR1 and CDR2 (germline): SGHDN, FVKESK.

The rearrangement links TRBV14 to TRBJ1-3, with 9 nucleotides matching TRBD1. The V gene's germline CDR1 is SGHDN and CDR2 FVKESK. V lost 3 bases, J lost 2 bases, and 8 bases stayed unmatched. The CDR3 is made up of 17 amino acids. Here the CDR3 DNA reads TGTGCCAGCAGCCACCTCCCGAGGGACAGGGCTGGAAACACCATATATTTT. Its protein is CASSHLPRDRAGNTIYF. Based on the CDR3 plus reference TRBV14 and TRBJ1-3, the full variable domain is EAGVTQFPSHSVIEKGQTVTLRCDPISGHDNLYWYRRVMGKEIKFLLHFVKESKQDESGMPNNRFLAERTGGTYSTLKVQPAELEDSGVYFCASSHLPRDRAGNTIYFGEGSWLTVV.

The V call is TRBV19, the J call TRBJ2-5, with 10 bases lining up with TRBD2. Unmatched junction bases numbered 14, after V lost 4 bases and J lost 6 bases. Germline V gene lookup returns CDR1 LNHDA and CDR2 SQIVND (reference sequence). CDR3 length: 17 residues. Here the CDR3 reads CASSRAKSGGASKTQYF. CDR3 in DNA: TGTGCCAGTAGTAGGGCGAAGAGCGGGGGGGCCTCGAAGACCCAGTACTTC.

The chain is built from TRBV24-1 and TRBJ2-2, with TRBD1 matching over 7 bases. Germline assignment: CDR1 KGHDR and CDR2 SFDVKD. This CDR3 comprises 15 residues. The junction had 8 bases not matched to a gene; V was cut back by 4 bases and J by 7 bases. This CDR3 reads CATSDRDSLVGELFF. The CDR3 DNA sequence: TGTGCCACCAGTGACCGGGACAGTCTCGTCGGGGAGCTGTTTTTT.

The chain couples TRBV4-3 to TRBJ1-5; no clear D gene. This CDR3 is built from 13 residues. Germline-derived CDR1 and CDR2 are LGHNA and YSLEER. Trimming stripped 0 bases from V and 9 bases from J, with 9 bases between. The CDR3 loop is CASSQDLSGPQHF. For the CDR3, the DNA is TGCGCCAGCAGCCAAGATCTTTCGGGGCCCCAGCATTTT.

The chain uses TRBV7-6 and TRBJ2-2; D ambiguous. Per germline, CDR1 SGHVS and CDR2 FNYEAQ. Trimming removed 3 bases from V and 6 bases from J, with 17 bases in between. The CDR3 length is 16 residues. Here the CDR3 DNA reads TGTGCCAGCAGCTTGAGCCACGTCCCTGCCGCCGGGGAGCTGTTTTTT. The encoded protein is CASSLSHVPAAGELFF. Combining the CDR3 with reference TRBV7-6 and TRBJ2-2 gives the whole variable domain GAGVSQSPRYKVTKRGQDVALRCDPISGHVSLYWYRQALGQGPEFLTYFNYEAQQDKSGLPNDRFSAERPEGSISTLTIQRTEQRDSAMYRCASSLSHVPAAGELFFGEGSRLTVL.

This rearrangement joins TRBV10-3 to TRBJ1-3, with 11 bases aligning to TRBD1. The CDR3 contains 13 residues. Germline-derived CDR1 and CDR2 are ENHRY and SYGVKD. Trimming removed 7 bases from V and 8 bases from J; junction bases left unmatched: 4. CDR3 sequence (DNA): TGTGCCATCATGGGACAGGGGGTTGACACCATATATTTT. This sequence encodes CAIMGQGVDTIYF.

The table lists this clone with a few counts. The CDR3: CASSQAVRYSPLHF. CDR3 nucleotide sequence: TGTGCCAGCAGCCAAGCGGTCCGCTACAGTCCCCTCCACTTT. The rearrangement joins TRBV3-1 (or the pseudogene TRBV3-2) to TRBJ1-6; D uncertain. V was trimmed by 1 base and J by 13 bases, leaving 14 bases between them. Germline loops: CDR1 LGHDT, CDR2 YNNKEL (reference sequence). CDR3 size: 14 residues.